Sequencing of this T cell receptor (beta chain) was carried out in a study of cytomegalovirus exposure and HLA in healthy donors. General study findings and limits: Presence/absence analysis assumed near-uniform sequencing depth across donors. Most TCR sequences showed up rarely, but some public TCRs showed up in many donors. Being productive about 87% or about 30% of the time was typical of most TCR beta V segments in an earlier analysis.

The PCR ran on 60 Vbeta and 13 Jbeta primers. TCRdb's table, derived via immunoSEQ multiplex PCR, lists solely in-frame clones and lacks some. Here the sample spans about 160,000 clones, 80% being singletons. This clone was observed once. Antigen unknown. Sequenced input: PBMCs. The source of this sequence is a male donor in good health and CMV-seropositive.

The CDR3 nucleotides read TGTGCCAGCTCACAAGACAGGGCGGCTGGAAACACCATATATTTT. Translation gives CASSQDRAAGNTIYF. The chain recombines TRBV18 with TRBJ1-3, with TRBD1 matching over 7 bases. V dropped 4 bases and J dropped 2; count of bases not matched to a gene: 5. The CDR3 loop spans 15 amino acids. The germline V gene encodes CDR1 KGHSH and CDR2 LQKENI. Full variable domain (remainder filled in from reference TRBV18 and TRBJ1-3): NAGVMQNPRHLVRRRGQEARLRCSPMKGHSHVYWYRQLPEEGLKFMVYLQKENIIDESGMPKERFSAEFPKEGPSILRIQQVVRGDSAAYFCASSQDRAAGNTIYFGEGSWLTVV.